A selection of T cell receptor beta chains follows, all from one sample in a study of blood T cell repertoires in COVID-19. Here immunoSEQ multiplex PCR was the method, and the copy in TCRdb shows in-frame clones only, minus some. The sample lists 270,000 or so clones, roughly 84% occurring once. Material: peripheral blood. The receptors originated from a human donor in a cohort sampled during active COVID-19. CDR3s include the opening cysteine and the closing phenylalanine or tryptophan. Each record gives: V gene, clone size, D gene, J gene, CDR3 protein, CDR3 DNA. A D gene is named only where the DNA matches it firmly. Some rows mark clone size as missing; the rest say once, few, many or name a class of expanded clone.

V gene: TRBV7-2
clone size: NA
D gene: NA
J gene: TRBJ2-1
CDR3 protein: CASSRTASYNEQFF
CDR3 DNA: TGTGCCAGTTCTCGGACAGCCTCCTACAATGAGCAGTTCTTC

V gene: TRBV5-4
clone size: NA
D gene: TRBD1
J gene: TRBJ1-2
CDR3 protein: CASSLVGDRGGYGYTF
CDR3 DNA: TGTGCCAGCAGCTTGGTCGGGGACAGGGGAGGCTATGGCTACACCTTC

V gene: TRBV21-1
clone size: NA
D gene: NA
J gene: TRBJ2-7
CDR3 protein: CASRQSYEQYF
CDR3 DNA: TGTGCCAGCAGACAGAGTTACGAGCAGTACTTC

V gene: TRBV5-4
clone size: NA
D gene: TRBD2
J gene: TRBJ2-1
CDR3 protein: CASSLGGLDNPEQFF
CDR3 DNA: TGTGCCAGCAGCTTGGGCGGACTAGATAATCCTGAGCAGTTCTTC

V gene: TRBV18
clone size: NA
D gene: NA
J gene: TRBJ2-7
CDR3 protein: CASSSTGAGYEQYF
CDR3 DNA: TGTGCCAGCTCGTCTACAGGGGCGGGGTACGAGCAGTACTTC

V gene: TRBV6-2/TRBV6-3
clone size: few
D gene: NA
J gene: TRBJ2-7
CDR3 protein: CASSHIQGLSYEQYF
CDR3 DNA: TGTGCCAGCAGCCATATTCAGGGGTTGTCCTACGAGCAGTACTTC

V gene: TRBV4-1
clone size: NA
D gene: NA
J gene: TRBJ2-7
CDR3 protein: CASSQTTASSYEQYF
CDR3 DNA: TGCGCCAGCAGCCAAACGACAGCCAGCTCCTACGAGCAGTACTTC

V gene: TRBV4-3
clone size: NA
D gene: NA
J gene: TRBJ2-3
CDR3 protein: CASSQDIPDTQYF
CDR3 DNA: TGCGCCAGCAGCCAAGATATCCCAGATACGCAGTATTTT

V gene: TRBV18
clone size: NA
D gene: TRBD2
J gene: TRBJ2-5
CDR3 protein: CASSSVQVGGRETQYF
CDR3 DNA: TGTGCCAGCTCATCCGTACAAGTGGGGGGGAGAGAGACCCAGTACTTC

V gene: TRBV10-2
clone size: NA
D gene: TRBD2
J gene: TRBJ2-1
CDR3 protein: CASSWTSGGADEQFF
CDR3 DNA: TGCGCCAGCAGCTGGACTAGCGGGGGGGCGGATGAGCAGTTCTTC

V gene: TRBV5-8
clone size: few
D gene: TRBD1
J gene: TRBJ2-1
CDR3 protein: CASSSRQGSSPFF
CDR3 DNA: TGTGCCAGCAGCTCCCGACAGGGTTCAAGCCCGTTCTTC

V gene: TRBV3-1/TRBV3-2
clone size: NA
D gene: TRBD1
J gene: TRBJ1-5
CDR3 protein: CASSQYTGGRDQPQHF
CDR3 DNA: TGTGCCAGCAGCCAGTATACAGGGGGCAGGGATCAGCCCCAGCATTTT

V gene: TRBV18
clone size: NA
D gene: TRBD1
J gene: TRBJ1-3
CDR3 protein: CASSPLPSGQDSGNTIYF
CDR3 DNA: TGTGCCAGCTCACCACTTCCTTCGGGACAGGACTCTGGAAACACCATATATTTT

V gene: TRBV11-3
clone size: NA
D gene: NA
J gene: TRBJ2-1
CDR3 protein: CASSLVSGGDNEQFF
CDR3 DNA: TGTGCCAGCAGCTTAGTTAGCGGTGGGGACAATGAGCAGTTCTTC

V gene: TRBV10-1
clone size: NA
D gene: TRBD1
J gene: TRBJ2-7
CDR3 protein: CASSEDLTGREQYF
CDR3 DNA: TGCGCCAGCAGTGAGGATCTGACAGGGCGAGAGCAGTACTTC

V gene: TRBV9
clone size: NA
D gene: TRBD2
J gene: TRBJ2-3
CDR3 protein: CASSTGLAGTDTQYF
CDR3 DNA: TGTGCCAGCAGCACGGGACTAGCGGGCACAGATACGCAGTATTTT

V gene: TRBV27
clone size: NA
D gene: NA
J gene: TRBJ2-7
CDR3 protein: CASSFTGAYEQYF
CDR3 DNA: TGTGCCAGCAGTTTCACGGGGGCCTACGAGCAGTACTTC

V gene: TRBV4-2
clone size: NA
D gene: NA
J gene: TRBJ1-5
CDR3 protein: CASSRGQSPLNQPQHF
CDR3 DNA: TGTGCCAGCAGCCGTGGACAGTCTCCCCTCAATCAGCCCCAGCATTTT

V gene: TRBV3-1/TRBV3-2
clone size: NA
D gene: TRBD1
J gene: TRBJ2-7
CDR3 protein: CASSPTGQGRTYEQYF
CDR3 DNA: TGTGCCAGCAGCCCAACCGGACAGGGCCGTACCTACGAGCAGTACTTC

V gene: TRBV15
clone size: few
D gene: NA
J gene: TRBJ1-3
CDR3 protein: CATSEGRGENTIYF
CDR3 DNA: TGTGCCACCAGTGAAGGCAGGGGTGAAAACACCATATATTTT

V gene: TRBV3-1/TRBV3-2
clone size: NA
D gene: NA
J gene: TRBJ2-1
CDR3 protein: CASSQGGGLEGRNEQFF
CDR3 DNA: TGTGCCAGCAGCCAAGGGGGTGGACTCGAGGGTAGGAATGAGCAGTTCTTC

V gene: TRBV7-2
clone size: NA
D gene: NA
J gene: TRBJ1-2
CDR3 protein: CASSLGPPRTNYGYTF
CDR3 DNA: TGTGCCAGCAGCTTGGGGCCTCCACGGACTAACTATGGCTACACCTTC

V gene: TRBV20-1
clone size: NA
D gene: NA
J gene: TRBJ1-1
CDR3 protein: CSASRGSDTEAFF
CDR3 DNA: TGCAGTGCTAGTCGGGGGTCGGACACTGAAGCTTTCTTT

V gene: TRBV15
clone size: NA
D gene: NA
J gene: TRBJ1-5
CDR3 protein: CATSRGPGSGQPQHF
CDR3 DNA: TGTGCCACCAGCAGAGGCCCGGGTTCGGGTCAGCCCCAGCATTTT

V gene: TRBV27
clone size: NA
D gene: NA
J gene: TRBJ2-7
CDR3 protein: CASSLYRAGNEQYF
CDR3 DNA: TGTGCCAGCAGTTTATACAGGGCGGGCAACGAGCAGTACTTC

V gene: TRBV6-5
clone size: NA
D gene: NA
J gene: TRBJ2-7
CDR3 protein: CASTSRTAAYEQYF
CDR3 DNA: TGTGCCAGCACGTCCCGGACAGCCGCCTACGAGCAGTACTTC

V gene: TRBV18
clone size: NA
D gene: NA
J gene: TRBJ1-3
CDR3 protein: CASSPLPTVSGNTIYF
CDR3 DNA: TGTGCCAGCTCACCACTGCCGACAGTCTCTGGAAACACCATATATTTT

V gene: TRBV2
clone size: NA
D gene: NA
J gene: TRBJ2-1
CDR3 protein: CASSEARTNEQFF
CDR3 DNA: TGTGCCAGCAGTGAGGCCCGAACGAATGAGCAGTTCTTC

V gene: TRBV12-3/TRBV12-4
clone size: NA
D gene: NA
J gene: TRBJ1-1
CDR3 protein: CASSLTLNTEAFF
CDR3 DNA: TGTGCCAGCAGTTTAACACTGAACACTGAAGCTTTCTTT

V gene: TRBV20-1
clone size: NA
D gene: TRBD1
J gene: TRBJ1-2
CDR3 protein: CSAKTGVGYTF
CDR3 DNA: TGCAGTGCTAAGACAGGGGTCGGCTACACCTTC